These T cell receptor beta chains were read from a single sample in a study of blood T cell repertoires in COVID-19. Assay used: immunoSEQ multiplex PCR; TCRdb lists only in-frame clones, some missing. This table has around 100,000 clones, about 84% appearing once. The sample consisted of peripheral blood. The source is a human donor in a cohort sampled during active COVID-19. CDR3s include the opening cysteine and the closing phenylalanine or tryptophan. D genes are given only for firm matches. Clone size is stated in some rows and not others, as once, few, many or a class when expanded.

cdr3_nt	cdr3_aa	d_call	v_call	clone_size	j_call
TGTGCCAGCAGTTTTGGGACAGCCACTGAAGCTTTCTTT	CASSFGTATEAFF	TRBD1	TRBV12-3/TRBV12-4	-	TRBJ1-1
TGTGCCAGCAGCTTAGCCCCGCGGGGGGTCACCGGGGAGCTGTTTTTT	CASSLAPRGVTGELFF	TRBD2	TRBV7-2	once	TRBJ2-2
TGTGCCATCAGACAGGAAAACACCATATATTTT	CAIRQENTIYF	-	TRBV10-3	few	TRBJ1-3
TGTGCCAGCAGTTTAACAGGGGGCGGAAACACTGAAGCTTTCTTT	CASSLTGGGNTEAFF	TRBD1	TRBV28	-	TRBJ1-1
TGTGCCAGCAGCTTAAGGGCTAGCGGTCAACGAACCCAGTACTTC	CASSLRASGQRTQYF	TRBD2	TRBV7-2	-	TRBJ2-5
TGTGCCAGCATCCCACCGGGACTAGCGGGAGCATATGAGCAGTTCTTC	CASIPPGLAGAYEQFF	TRBD2	TRBV7-2	-	TRBJ2-1
TGTGCCTGGGAGGGCAGGGGGCGGAACACTGAAGCTTTCTTT	CAWEGRGRNTEAFF	TRBD1	TRBV30	-	TRBJ1-1
TGTGCCAGCAGTTACTGGGCAGGGCTAGGGGAGCAGTACTTC	CASSYWAGLGEQYF	-	TRBV6-6	few	TRBJ2-7
TGCAGCGCTGTAGGGGGAAACGGAAACACCATATATTTT	CSAVGGNGNTIYF	-	TRBV29-1	-	TRBJ1-3
TGTGCCAGCATCTCAGGGGCGCGGCCTGAAGCTTTCTTT	CASISGARPEAFF	-	TRBV27	once	TRBJ1-1
TGTGCCAGTAGTATGAACAGTTTTGAAAAACTGTTTTTT	CASSMNSFEKLFF	-	TRBV19	-	TRBJ1-4
TGTGCCAGCAGTTACGGTCACTCGAGGACTGAAGCTTTCTTT	CASSYGHSRTEAFF	-	TRBV6-5	-	TRBJ1-1
TGTGCCAGCTCACCGACAGGGGTCTCCTACGAGCAGTACTTC	CASSPTGVSYEQYF	TRBD1	TRBV18	once	TRBJ2-7
TGTGCCAGCAACCCTGGACAGTTTGGCTACACCTTC	CASNPGQFGYTF	-	TRBV21-1	-	TRBJ1-2
TGCGCCAGCAGCCTCCTAGCGGACCAAGAGACCCAGTACTTC	CASSLLADQETQYF	TRBD2	TRBV5-1	once	TRBJ2-5
TGTGCCATCAAGAACGCCGGGACTAGCCTCAATGAGCAGTTCTTC	CAIKNAGTSLNEQFF	TRBD2	TRBV10-3	-	TRBJ2-1
TGTGCCAGCAGCTCCAACAGGGATGGCACCTTC	CASSSNRDGTF	-	TRBV11-2	-	TRBJ1-2
TGTGCCAGCAGCGTAGGAAGGACAGGGGGTCAGGGCTACACCTTC	CASSVGRTGGQGYTF	TRBD1	TRBV9	once	TRBJ1-2
TGCGCCAGCAGCTTGGCCGCGGGGATGGGGAACACTGAAGCTTTCTTT	CASSLAAGMGNTEAFF	-	TRBV5-1	-	TRBJ1-1
TGTGCCAGTAGTATAAAGACCCGGGATCAGCCCCAGCATTTT	CASSIKTRDQPQHF	-	TRBV19	-	TRBJ1-5
TGTGCCAGCAGCTTGTATCGCGCTAAAGCCTTCTATGGCTACACCTTC	CASSLYRAKAFYGYTF	-	TRBV5-6	-	TRBJ1-2
TGTGCCTGGAGTTTGAAAGCGAATGAGCAGTTCTTC	CAWSLKANEQFF	-	TRBV30	-	TRBJ2-1
TGTGCCAGCAGCGTCGGGGTCACGGAGACCCAGTACTTC	CASSVGVTETQYF	-	TRBV11-2	-	TRBJ2-5
TGTGCCAGCAGGCGCTACAGGGATGGTACGAAGAACACTGAAGCTTTCTTT	CASRRYRDGTKNTEAFF	-	TRBV7-9	-	TRBJ1-1
TGTGCCAGCTCACCAGAGGGGGCAGGTGAAAAACTGTTTTTT	CASSPEGAGEKLFF	TRBD1	TRBV18	-	TRBJ1-4
TGTGCCAGCAGCCTCCCCTTAGGGCGGGGAAGTTACAATGAGCAGTTCTTC	CASSLPLGRGSYNEQFF	-	TRBV5-4	-	TRBJ2-1
TGTGCCTGGAGTGTTCGACTAGCGGGGGGCAGGGATACGCAGTATTTT	CAWSVRLAGGRDTQYF	TRBD2	TRBV30	-	TRBJ2-3